This T cell receptor (beta chain) was sequenced in a study of T cell responses to AZD1222 COVID-19 vaccine. CDR1 and CDR2 (germline): GTSNPN, SVGIG (reference sequence). Trimming took 3 bases from V and 10 from J, leaving 21 bases between them. The length of the CDR3 is 14 residues. Sequencing used immunoSEQ multiplex PCR; TCRdb keeps in-frame clones, though not all of them. The sample holds 100,000 to 150,000 clones, approximately 91% seen once. The source was peripheral blood, collected 28 days after the second AZD1222 dose. This chain links TRBV30 with TRBJ1-1; D remains unclear. This clonotype originated in an adult who received the AZD1222 COVID-19 vaccine. The CDR3 protein is CAWRGLSGLAGAFF. The CDR3 DNA sequence: TGTGCCTGGAGAGGTCTGAGTGGGTTGGCGGGAGCTTTCTTT.